The entry below describes one T cell receptor beta chain. This specimen belongs to a study of siplizumab effects on memory and regulatory T cells. The method was immunoSEQ multiplex PCR; TCRdb's version includes in-frame clones alone and lacks a portion of them. The sample includes about 100,000 clones, 80% to 95% seen only once; the top ten take around 12%. The sample consisted of non-Treg CD4+ T cells sorted from blood. This receptor was taken from a human donor in good health.

This chain's CDR3 is CASSMGQKNTGELFF. In nucleotides, the CDR3 is TGCGCCAGCAGCATGGGACAAAAAAACACCGGGGAGCTGTTTTTT. This chain joins TRBV5-1 and TRBJ2-2; the D gene is possibly TRBD1 (6 bases). V was cut by 4 bases and J by 2 bases, with 12 bases left in between. Germline lookup yields CDR1 SGHRS and CDR2 YFSETQ. CDR3 length: 15 residues. Drawing the rest from reference TRBV5-1 and TRBJ2-2, the complete variable domain is KAGVTQTPRYLIKTRGQQVTLSCSPISGHRSVSWYQQTPGQGLQFLFEYFSETQRNKGNFPGRFSGRQFSNSRSEMNVSTLELGDSALYLCASSMGQKNTGELFFGEGSRLTVL.